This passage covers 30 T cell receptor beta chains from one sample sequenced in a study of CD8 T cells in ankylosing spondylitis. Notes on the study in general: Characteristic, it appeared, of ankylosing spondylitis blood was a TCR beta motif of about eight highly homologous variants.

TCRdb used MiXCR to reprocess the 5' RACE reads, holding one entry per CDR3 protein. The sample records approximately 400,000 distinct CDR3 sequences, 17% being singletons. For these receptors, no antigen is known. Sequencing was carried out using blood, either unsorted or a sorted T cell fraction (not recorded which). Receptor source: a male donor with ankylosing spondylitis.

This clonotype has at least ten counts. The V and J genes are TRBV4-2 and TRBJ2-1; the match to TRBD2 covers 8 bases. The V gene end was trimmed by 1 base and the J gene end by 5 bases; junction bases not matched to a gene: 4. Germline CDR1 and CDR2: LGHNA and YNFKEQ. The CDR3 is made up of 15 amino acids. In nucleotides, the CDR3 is TGTGCCAGCAGCCAAGTCACTAGCGGAAACAATGAGCAGTTCTTC. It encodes CASSQVTSGNNEQFF.

CDR3 in DNA: TGTGCCAGCAGCGAGCGGACTAGCGGGAGAAACGAGCAGTACTTC. This sequence encodes CASSERTSGRNEQYF. V gene TRBV7-9 combines with J gene TRBJ2-7; 13 bases fit TRBD2. Germline CDR1 and CDR2: SEHNR and FQNEAQ (reference sequence). Germline trimming cut 5 bases from V and 5 bases from J; bases unmatched to any gene: 6. This CDR3 has 15 amino acids.

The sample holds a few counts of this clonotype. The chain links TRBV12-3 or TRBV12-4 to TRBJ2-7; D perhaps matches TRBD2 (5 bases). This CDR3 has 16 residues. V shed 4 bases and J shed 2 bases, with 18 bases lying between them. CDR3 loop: CASSSLRDLSPYEQYF. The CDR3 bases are TGTGCCAGCAGTTCCCTCCGGGATTTATCTCCCTACGAGCAGTACTTC.

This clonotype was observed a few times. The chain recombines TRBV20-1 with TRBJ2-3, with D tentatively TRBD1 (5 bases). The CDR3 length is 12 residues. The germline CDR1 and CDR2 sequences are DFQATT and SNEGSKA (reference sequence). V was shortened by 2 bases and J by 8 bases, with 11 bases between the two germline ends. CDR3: CSARIGDTTQYF. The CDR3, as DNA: TGCAGTGCTAGAATAGGGGATACTACGCAGTATTTT.

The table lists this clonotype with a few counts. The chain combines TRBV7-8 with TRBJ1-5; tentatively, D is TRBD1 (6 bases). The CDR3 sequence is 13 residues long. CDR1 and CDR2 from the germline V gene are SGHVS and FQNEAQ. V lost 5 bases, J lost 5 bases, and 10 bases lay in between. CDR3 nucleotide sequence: TGTGCCAGCAGCAACGGACAGTATCAGCCCCAGCATTTT. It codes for CASSNGQYQPQHF.

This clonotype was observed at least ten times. DNA of the CDR3: TGTGCCAGCAGCTTAAGGGATATCGGCGGTAACACCATATATTTT. Translating gives CASSLRDIGGNTIYF. The chain recombines TRBV5-6 with TRBJ1-3, with D unclear. Germline V gene sequence: CDR1 SGHDT, CDR2 YYEEEE. The CDR3 has 15 amino acids. The germline V and J ends were trimmed by 2 bases and 7 bases, with 16 bases remaining between them.

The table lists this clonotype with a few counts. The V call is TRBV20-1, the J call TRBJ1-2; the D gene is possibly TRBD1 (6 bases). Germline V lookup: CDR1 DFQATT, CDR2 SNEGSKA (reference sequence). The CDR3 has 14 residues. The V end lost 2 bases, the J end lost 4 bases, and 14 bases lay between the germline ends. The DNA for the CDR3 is TGCAGTGCTAGATCGACAGGAAGTCTCTATGGCTACACCTTC. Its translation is CSARSTGSLYGYTF.

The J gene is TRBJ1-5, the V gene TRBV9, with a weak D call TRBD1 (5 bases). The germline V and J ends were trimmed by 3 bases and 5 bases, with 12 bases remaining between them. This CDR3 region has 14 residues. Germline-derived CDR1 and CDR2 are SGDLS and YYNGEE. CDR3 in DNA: TGTGCCAGCAGCGCGGCAGGGAGGGATCAGCCCCAGCATTTT. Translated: CASSAAGRDQPQHF.

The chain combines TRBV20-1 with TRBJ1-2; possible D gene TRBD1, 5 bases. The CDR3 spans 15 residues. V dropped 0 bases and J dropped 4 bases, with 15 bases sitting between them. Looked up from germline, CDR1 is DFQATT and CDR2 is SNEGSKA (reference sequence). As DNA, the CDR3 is TGCAGTGCTAGAGATCGGGGGGGTCGGGTCTATGGCTACACCTTC. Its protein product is CSARDRGGRVYGYTF.

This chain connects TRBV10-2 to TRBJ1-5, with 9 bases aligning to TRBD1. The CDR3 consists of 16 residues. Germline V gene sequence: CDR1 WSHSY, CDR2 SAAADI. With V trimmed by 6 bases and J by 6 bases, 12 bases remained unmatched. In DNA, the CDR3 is TGCGCCAGCAGCTTCGGGACAGGGAGGTCCGGTCAGCCCCAGCATTTT. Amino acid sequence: CASSFGTGRSGQPQHF.

Written as DNA, the CDR3 is TGTGCCAGCAGTTTCCGACAGGGGTACACCGGGGAGCTGTTTTTT. This gives the protein CASSFRQGYTGELFF. The chain links TRBV28 to TRBJ2-2; 8 bases fit TRBD1. The germline CDR1 and CDR2 sequences are MDHEN and SYDVKM. V was clipped by 3 bases and J by 3 bases; unmatched bases: 3. The CDR3 covers 15 residues. Full variable domain (rest looked up from reference TRBV28 and TRBJ2-2): DVKVTQSSRYLVKRTGEKVFLECVQDMDHENMFWYRQDPGLGLRLIYFSYDVKMKEKGDIPEGYSVSREKKERFSLILESASTNQTSMYLCASSFRQGYTGELFFGEGSRLTVL.

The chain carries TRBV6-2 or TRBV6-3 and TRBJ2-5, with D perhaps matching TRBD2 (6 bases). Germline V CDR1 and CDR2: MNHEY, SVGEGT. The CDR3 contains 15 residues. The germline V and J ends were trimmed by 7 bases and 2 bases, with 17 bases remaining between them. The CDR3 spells CASTPIGTPQETQYF. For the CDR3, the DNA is TGTGCCAGCACCCCCATCGGGACTCCGCAAGAGACCCAGTACTTC.

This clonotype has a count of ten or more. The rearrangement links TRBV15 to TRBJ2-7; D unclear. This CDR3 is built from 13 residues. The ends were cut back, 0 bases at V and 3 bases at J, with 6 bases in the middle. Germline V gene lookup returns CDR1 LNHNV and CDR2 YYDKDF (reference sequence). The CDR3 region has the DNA TGTGCCACCAGCAGAGATCCTCTCTACGAGCAGTACTTC. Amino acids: CATSRDPLYEQYF.

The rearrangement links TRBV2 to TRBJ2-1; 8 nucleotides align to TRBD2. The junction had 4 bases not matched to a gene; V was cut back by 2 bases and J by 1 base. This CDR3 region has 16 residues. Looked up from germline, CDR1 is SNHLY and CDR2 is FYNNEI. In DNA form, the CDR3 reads TGTGCCAGCAGTGAAAGGCTAGCGGGTTCCTACAATGAGCAGTTCTTC. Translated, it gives CASSERLAGSYNEQFF.

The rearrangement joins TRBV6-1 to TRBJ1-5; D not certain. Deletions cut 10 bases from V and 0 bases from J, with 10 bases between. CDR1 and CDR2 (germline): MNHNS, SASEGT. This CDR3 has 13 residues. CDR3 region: CATQDYSNQPQHF. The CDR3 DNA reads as TGTGCCACCCAGGACTATAGCAATCAGCCCCAGCATTTT.

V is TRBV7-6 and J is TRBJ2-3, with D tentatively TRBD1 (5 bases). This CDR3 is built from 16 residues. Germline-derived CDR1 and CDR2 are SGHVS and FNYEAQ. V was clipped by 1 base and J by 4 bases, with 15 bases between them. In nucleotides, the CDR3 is TGTGCCAGCAGCTTAGAAGGGGCAATCATCGCAGATACGCAGTATTTT. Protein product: CASSLEGAIIADTQYF.

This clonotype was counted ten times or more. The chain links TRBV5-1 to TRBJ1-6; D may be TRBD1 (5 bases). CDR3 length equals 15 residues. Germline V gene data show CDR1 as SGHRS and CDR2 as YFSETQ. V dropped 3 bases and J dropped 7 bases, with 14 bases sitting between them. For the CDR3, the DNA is TGCGCCAGCAGCTCCGCAGGGTCGTCGAATTCACCCCTCCACTTT. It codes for CASSSAGSSNSPLHF.

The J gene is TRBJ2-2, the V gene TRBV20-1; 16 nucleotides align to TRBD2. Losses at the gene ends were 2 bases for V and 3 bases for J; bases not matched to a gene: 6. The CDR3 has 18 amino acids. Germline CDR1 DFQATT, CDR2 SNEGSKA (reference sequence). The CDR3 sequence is CSARPGLAGGLDTGELFF. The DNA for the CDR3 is TGCAGTGCTAGACCGGGACTAGCGGGAGGGCTTGACACCGGGGAGCTGTTTTTT.

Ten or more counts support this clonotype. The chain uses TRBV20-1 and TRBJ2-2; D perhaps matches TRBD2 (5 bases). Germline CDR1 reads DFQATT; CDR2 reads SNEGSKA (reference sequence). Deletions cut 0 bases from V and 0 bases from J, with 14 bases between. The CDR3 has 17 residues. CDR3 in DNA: TGCAGTGCTAGAGATTCTCGGGATAAGACGAACACCGGGGAGCTGTTTTTT. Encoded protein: CSARDSRDKTNTGELFF.

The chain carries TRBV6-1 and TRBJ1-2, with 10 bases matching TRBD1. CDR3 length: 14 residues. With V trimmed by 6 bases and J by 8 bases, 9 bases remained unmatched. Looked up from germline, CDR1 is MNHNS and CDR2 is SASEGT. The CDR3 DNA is TGTGCCAGCAGCTCCGCTGGACAGGGGGGAGGCTACACCTTC. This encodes CASSSAGQGGGYTF.

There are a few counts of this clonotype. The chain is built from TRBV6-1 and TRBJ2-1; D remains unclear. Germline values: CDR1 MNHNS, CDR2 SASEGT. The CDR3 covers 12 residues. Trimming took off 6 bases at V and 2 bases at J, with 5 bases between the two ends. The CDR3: CASRTTYNEQFF. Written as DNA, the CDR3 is TGTGCCAGCAGGACGACCTACAATGAGCAGTTCTTC.

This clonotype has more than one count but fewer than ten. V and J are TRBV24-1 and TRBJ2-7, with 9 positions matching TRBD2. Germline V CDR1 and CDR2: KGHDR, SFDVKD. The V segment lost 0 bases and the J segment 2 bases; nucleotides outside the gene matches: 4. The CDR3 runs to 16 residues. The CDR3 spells CATSDLNPSGAYEQYF. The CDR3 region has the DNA TGTGCCACCAGTGATTTGAATCCTAGCGGGGCCTACGAGCAGTACTTC.

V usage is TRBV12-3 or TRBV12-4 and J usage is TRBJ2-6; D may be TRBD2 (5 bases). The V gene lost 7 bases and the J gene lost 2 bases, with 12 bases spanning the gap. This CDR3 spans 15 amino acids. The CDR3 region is CASTTGVAGANVLTF. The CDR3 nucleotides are TGTGCCAGCACCACCGGGGTCGCTGGGGCCAACGTCCTGACTTTC.

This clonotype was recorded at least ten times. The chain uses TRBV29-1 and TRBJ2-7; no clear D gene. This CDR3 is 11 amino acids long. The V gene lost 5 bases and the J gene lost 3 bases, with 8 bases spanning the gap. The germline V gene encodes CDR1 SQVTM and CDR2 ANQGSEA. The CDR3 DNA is TGCAGCGTTATAGACCGCTACGAGCAGTACTTC. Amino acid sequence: CSVIDRYEQYF.

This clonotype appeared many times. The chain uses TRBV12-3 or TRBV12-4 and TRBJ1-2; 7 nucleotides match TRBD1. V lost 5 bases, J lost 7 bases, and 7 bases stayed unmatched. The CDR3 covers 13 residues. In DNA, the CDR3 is TGTGCCAGCAGTCTATCCGGGACAGCTGGCTACACCTTC. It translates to CASSLSGTAGYTF.

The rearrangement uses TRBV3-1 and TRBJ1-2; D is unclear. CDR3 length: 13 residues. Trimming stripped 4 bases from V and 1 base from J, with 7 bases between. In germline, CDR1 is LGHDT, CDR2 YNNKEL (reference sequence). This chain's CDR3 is CASSLRSNYGYTF. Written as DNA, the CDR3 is TGTGCCAGCAGCCTTCGGAGTAACTATGGCTACACCTTC.

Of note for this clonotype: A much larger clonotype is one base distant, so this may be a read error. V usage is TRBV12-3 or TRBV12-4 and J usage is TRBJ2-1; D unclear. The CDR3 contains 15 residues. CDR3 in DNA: TGTGCCAGCAGTTTACGCCGCCAGGCCGGAGATGACCAGTTCTTC. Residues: CASSLRRQAGDDQFF.

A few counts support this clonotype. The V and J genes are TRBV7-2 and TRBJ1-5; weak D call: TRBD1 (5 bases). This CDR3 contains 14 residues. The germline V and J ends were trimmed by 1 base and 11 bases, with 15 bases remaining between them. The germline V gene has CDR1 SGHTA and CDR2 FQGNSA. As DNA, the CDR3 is TGTGCCAGCAGCTTAGAGGGGAAAGGGCTAACCCAGCATTTT. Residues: CASSLEGKGLTQHF. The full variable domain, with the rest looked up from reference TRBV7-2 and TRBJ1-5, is GAGVSQSPSNKVTEKGKDVELRCDPISGHTALYWYRQSLGQGLEFLIYFQGNSAPDKSGLPSDRFSAERTGGSVSTLTIQRTQQEDSAVYLCASSLEGKGLTQHFGDGTRLSIL.

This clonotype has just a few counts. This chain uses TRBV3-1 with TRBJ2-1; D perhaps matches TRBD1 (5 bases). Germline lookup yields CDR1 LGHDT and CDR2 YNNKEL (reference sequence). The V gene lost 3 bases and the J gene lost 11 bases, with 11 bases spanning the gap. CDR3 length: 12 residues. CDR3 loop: CASSQTREKQFF. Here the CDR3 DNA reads TGTGCCAGCAGCCAGACCAGGGAAAAGCAGTTCTTC.

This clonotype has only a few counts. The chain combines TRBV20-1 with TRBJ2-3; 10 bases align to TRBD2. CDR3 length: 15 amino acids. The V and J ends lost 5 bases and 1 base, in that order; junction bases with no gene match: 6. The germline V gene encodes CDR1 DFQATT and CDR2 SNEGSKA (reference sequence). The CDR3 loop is CSASSGTSGTDTQYF. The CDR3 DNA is TGCAGTGCTTCCTCCGGGACTAGCGGCACAGATACGCAGTATTTT.